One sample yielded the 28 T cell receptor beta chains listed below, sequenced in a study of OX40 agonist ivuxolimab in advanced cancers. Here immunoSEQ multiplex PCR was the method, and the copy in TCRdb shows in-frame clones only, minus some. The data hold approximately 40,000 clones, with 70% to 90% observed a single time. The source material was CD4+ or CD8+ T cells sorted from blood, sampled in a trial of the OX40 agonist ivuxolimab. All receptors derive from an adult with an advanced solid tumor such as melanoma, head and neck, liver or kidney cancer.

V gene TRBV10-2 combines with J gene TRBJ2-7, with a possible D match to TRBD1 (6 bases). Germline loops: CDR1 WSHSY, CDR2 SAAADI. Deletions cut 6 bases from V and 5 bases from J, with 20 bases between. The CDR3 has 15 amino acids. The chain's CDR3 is CASRASGQFFHEQYF. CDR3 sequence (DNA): TGCGCCAGCAGGGCCAGTGGACAGTTTTTCCACGAGCAGTACTTC.

CDR3 sequence (DNA): TGTGCCAGCAGTCAACTAGCGGGAGGGATCCACGAGCAGTACTTC. Its protein product is CASSQLAGGIHEQYF. The V and J genes are TRBV28 and TRBJ2-7; 13 bases fit TRBD2. Germline-derived CDR1 and CDR2 are MDHEN and SYDVKM. This CDR3 spans 15 amino acids. V shed 5 bases, J shed 5 bases, and the junction held 6 bases outside the gene matches.

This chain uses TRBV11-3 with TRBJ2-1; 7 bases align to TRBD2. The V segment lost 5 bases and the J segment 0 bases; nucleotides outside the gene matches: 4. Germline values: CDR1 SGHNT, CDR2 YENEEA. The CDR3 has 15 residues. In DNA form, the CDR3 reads TGTGCCAGCAGCCTCCGCGGGAGCTCCTACAATGAGCAGTTCTTC. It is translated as CASSLRGSSYNEQFF.

The CDR3 sequence is CASSQGAGGGQPQHF. CDR3 in DNA: TGCGCCAGCAGCCAAGGGGCAGGGGGGGGTCAGCCCCAGCATTTT. The chain employs TRBV4-1 and TRBJ1-5; 7 nucleotides line up with TRBD1. This CDR3 contains 15 residues. V lost 1 base, J lost 6 bases, and 6 bases stayed unmatched. Germline V gene data show CDR1 as MGHRA and CDR2 as YSYEKL.

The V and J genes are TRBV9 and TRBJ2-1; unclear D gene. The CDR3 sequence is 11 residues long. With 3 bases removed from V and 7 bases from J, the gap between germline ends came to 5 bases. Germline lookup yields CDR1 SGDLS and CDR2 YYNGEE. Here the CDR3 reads CASSEGNEQFF. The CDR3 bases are TGTGCCAGCAGCGAAGGTAATGAGCAGTTCTTC.

CDR3 protein: CASSLVGEDTQYF. The DNA for the CDR3 is TGCGCCAGCAGCTTGGTAGGGGAAGATACGCAGTATTTT. The V call is TRBV5-1, the J call TRBJ2-3, with a tentative D call TRBD1 (5 bases). Looked up from germline, CDR1 is SGHRS and CDR2 is YFSETQ. The V gene lost 0 bases and the J gene lost 5 bases, with 7 bases spanning the gap. The length of the CDR3 is 13 residues.

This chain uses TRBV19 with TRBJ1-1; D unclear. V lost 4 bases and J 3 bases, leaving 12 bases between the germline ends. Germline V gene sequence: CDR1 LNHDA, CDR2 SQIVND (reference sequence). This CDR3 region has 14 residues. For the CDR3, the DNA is TGTGCCAGTAGTACCCGAACGTCGGACACTGAAGCTTTCTTT. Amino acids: CASSTRTSDTEAFF.

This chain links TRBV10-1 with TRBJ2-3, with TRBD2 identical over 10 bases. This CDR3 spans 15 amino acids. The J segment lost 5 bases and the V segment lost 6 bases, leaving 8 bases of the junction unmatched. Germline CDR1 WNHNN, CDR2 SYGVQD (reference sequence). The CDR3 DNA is TGCGCCAGCAGCGCTCTAGCGGGAGTGGGAGATACGCAGTATTTT. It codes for CASSALAGVGDTQYF.

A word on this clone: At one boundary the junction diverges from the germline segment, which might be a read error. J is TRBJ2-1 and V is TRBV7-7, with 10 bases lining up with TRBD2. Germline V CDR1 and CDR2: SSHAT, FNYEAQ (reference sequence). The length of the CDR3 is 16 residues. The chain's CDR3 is CASSRLTSGSYNEQFF. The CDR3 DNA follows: TGTGCTAGCAGCCGACTGACTAGCGGGTCTTACAATGAGCAGTTCTTC.

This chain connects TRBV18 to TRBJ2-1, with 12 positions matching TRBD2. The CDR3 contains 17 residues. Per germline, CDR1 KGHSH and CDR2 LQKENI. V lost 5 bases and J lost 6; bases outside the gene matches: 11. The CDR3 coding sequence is TGTGCCAGCTCATCCCTTTCTAGCGGGAGGGCACCCAATGAGCAGTTCTTC. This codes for CASSSLSSGRAPNEQFF.

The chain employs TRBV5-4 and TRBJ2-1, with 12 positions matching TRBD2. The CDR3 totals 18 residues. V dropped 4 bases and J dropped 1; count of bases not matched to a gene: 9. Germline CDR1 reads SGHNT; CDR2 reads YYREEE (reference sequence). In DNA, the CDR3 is TGTGCCAGCAGCCTGGAGGCTAGCGGGAGGGCTTCCTACAATGAGCAGTTCTTC. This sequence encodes CASSLEASGRASYNEQFF.

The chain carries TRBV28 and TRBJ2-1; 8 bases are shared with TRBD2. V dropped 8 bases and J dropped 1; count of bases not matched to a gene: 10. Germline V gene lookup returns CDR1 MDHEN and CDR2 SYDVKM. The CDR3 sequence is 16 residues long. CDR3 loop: CASYGMAGGSYNEQFF. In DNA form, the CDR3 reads TGTGCCAGCTATGGTATGGCGGGAGGATCCTACAATGAGCAGTTCTTC.

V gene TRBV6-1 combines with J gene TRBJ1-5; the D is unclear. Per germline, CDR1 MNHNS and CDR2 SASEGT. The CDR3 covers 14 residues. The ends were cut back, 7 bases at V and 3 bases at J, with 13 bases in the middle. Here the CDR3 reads CASILGVNNQPQHF. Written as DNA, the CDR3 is TGTGCCAGCATTCTCGGGGTTAACAATCAGCCCCAGCATTTT.

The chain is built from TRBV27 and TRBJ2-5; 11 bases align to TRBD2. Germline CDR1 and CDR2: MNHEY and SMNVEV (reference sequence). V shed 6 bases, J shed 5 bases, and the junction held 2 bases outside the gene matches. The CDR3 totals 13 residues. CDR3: CASRASGRETQYF. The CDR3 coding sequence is TGTGCCAGCAGGGCTAGCGGGAGGGAGACCCAGTACTTC.

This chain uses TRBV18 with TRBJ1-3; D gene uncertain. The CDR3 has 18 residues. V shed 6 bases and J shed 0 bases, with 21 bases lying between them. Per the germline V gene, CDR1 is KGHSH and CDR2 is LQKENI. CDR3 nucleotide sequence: TGTGCCAGCTCCCTCCATAAAAGCAGCTCGATCTCTGGAAACACCATATATTTT. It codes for CASSLHKSSSISGNTIYF.

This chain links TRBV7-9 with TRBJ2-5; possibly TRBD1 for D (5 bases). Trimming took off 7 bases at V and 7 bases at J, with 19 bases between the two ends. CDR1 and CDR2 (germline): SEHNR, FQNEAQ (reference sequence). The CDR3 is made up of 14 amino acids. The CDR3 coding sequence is TGTGCCAGCACTTTGGGCCGACCCCAGGGGACCCAGTACTTC. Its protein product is CASTLGRPQGTQYF.

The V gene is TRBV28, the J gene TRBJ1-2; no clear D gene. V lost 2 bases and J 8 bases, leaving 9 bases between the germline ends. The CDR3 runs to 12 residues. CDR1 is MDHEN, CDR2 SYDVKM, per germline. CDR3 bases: TGTGCCAGCAGTTTACCCGGGCGGGGCTACACCTTC. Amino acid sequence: CASSLPGRGYTF.

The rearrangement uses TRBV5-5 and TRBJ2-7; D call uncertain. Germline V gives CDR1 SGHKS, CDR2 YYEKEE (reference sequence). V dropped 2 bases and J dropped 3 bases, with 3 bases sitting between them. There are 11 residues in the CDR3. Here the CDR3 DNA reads TGTGCCAGCAGCTTTCTCTACGAGCAGTACTTC. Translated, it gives CASSFLYEQYF. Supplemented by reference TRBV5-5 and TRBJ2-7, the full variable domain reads DAGVTQSPTHLIKTRGQQVTLRCSPISGHKSVSWYQQVLGQGPQFIFQYYEKEERGRGNFPDRFSARQFPNYSSELNVNALLLGDSALYLCASSFLYEQYFGPGTRLTVT.

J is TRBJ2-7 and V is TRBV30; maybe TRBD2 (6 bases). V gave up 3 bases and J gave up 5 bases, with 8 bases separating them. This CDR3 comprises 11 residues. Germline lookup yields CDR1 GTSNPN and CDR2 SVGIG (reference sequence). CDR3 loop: CAWSRLDEQYF. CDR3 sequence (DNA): TGTGCCTGGAGCAGACTAGACGAGCAGTACTTC.

The CDR3 loop reads CASRGVYEKLFF. CDR3 coding DNA: TGTGCCAGCAGGGGGGTTTATGAAAAACTGTTTTTT. This chain joins TRBV28 and TRBJ1-4; D perhaps matches TRBD1 (5 bases). The CDR3 sequence is 12 residues long. V was shortened by 6 bases and J by 6 bases, with 8 bases between the two germline ends. Germline V gene sequence: CDR1 MDHEN, CDR2 SYDVKM. The full variable domain, completed using reference TRBV28 and TRBJ1-4, is DVKVTQSSRYLVKRTGEKVFLECVQDMDHENMFWYRQDPGLGLRLIYFSYDVKMKEKGDIPEGYSVSREKKERFSLILESASTNQTSMYLCASRGVYEKLFFGSGTQLSVL.

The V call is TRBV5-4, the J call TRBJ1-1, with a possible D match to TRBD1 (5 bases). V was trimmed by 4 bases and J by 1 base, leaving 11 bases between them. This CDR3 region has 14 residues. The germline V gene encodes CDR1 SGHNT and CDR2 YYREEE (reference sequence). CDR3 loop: CASSPETENTEAFF. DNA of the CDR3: TGTGCCAGCAGCCCCGAGACAGAGAACACTGAAGCTTTCTTT.

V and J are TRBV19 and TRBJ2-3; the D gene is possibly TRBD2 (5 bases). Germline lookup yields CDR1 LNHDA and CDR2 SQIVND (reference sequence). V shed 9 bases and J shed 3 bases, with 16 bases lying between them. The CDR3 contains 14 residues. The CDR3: CASASRRLTDTQYF. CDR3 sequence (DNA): TGTGCCAGCGCTTCCAGGAGGCTTACAGATACGCAGTATTTT.

The CDR3 region is CASSESGPLGTEAFF. The CDR3 nucleotides are TGCGCCAGCAGTGAGTCCGGACCCCTAGGCACTGAAGCTTTCTTT. The chain combines TRBV10-1 with TRBJ1-1; D not resolved. Germline CDR1 and CDR2: WNHNN and SYGVQD (reference sequence). The CDR3 has 15 residues. V was clipped by 0 bases and J by 4 bases, with 12 bases between them.

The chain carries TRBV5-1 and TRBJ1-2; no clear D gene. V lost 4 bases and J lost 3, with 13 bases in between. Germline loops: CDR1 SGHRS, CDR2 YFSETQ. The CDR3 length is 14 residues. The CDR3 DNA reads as TGCGCCAGCAGCCCGCCCGGCACCTACTATGGCTACACCTTC. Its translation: CASSPPGTYYGYTF.

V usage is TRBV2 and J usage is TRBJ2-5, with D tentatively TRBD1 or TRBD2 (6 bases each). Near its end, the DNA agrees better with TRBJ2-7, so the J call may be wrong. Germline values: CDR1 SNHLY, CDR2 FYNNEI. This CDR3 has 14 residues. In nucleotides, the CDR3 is TGTGCCAGCAGAGGGAGGCAGGGGAGATTCGAGCAGTACTTC. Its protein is CASRGRQGRFEQYF.

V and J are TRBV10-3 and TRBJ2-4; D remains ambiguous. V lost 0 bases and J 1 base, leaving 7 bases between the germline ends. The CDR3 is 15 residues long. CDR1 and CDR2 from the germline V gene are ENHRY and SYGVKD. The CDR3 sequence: CAISESEVAKNIQYF. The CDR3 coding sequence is TGTGCCATCAGTGAGTCCGAGGTGGCCAAAAACATTCAGTACTTC.

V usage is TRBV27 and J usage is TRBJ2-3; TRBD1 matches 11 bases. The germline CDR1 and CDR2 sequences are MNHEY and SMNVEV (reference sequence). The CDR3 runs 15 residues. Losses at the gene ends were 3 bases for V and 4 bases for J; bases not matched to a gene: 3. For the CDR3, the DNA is TGTGCCAGCAGTTTCTCGGACAGGGGGCCAGATACGCAGTATTTT. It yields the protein CASSFSDRGPDTQYF.

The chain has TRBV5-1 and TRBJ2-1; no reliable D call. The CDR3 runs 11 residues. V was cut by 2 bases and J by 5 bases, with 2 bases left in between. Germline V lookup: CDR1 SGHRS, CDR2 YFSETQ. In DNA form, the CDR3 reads TGCGCCAGCAGCTTAGACAATGAGCAGTTCTTC. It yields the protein CASSLDNEQFF. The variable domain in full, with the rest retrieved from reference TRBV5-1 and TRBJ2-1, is KAGVTQTPRYLIKTRGQQVTLSCSPISGHRSVSWYQQTPGQGLQFLFEYFSETQRNKGNFPGRFSGRQFSNSRSEMNVSTLELGDSALYLCASSLDNEQFFGPGTRLTVL.